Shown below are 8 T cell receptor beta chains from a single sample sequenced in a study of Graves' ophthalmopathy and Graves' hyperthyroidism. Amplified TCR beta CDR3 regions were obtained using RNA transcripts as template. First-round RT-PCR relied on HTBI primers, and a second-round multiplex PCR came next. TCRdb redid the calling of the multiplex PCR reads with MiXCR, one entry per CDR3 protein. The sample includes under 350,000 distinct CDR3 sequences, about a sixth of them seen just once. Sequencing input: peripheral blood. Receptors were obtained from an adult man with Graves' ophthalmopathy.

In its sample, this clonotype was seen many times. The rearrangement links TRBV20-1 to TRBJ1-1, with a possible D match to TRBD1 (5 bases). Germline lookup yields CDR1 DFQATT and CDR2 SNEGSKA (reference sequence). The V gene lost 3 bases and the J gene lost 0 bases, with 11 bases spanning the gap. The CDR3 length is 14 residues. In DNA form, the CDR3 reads TGCAGTGCTAGCGGGGCACCTTTGAACACTGAAGCTTTCTTT. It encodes CSASGAPLNTEAFF.

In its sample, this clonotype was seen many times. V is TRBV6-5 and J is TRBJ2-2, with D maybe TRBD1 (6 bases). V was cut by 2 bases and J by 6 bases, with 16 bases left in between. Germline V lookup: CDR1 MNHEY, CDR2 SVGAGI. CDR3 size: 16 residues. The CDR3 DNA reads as TGTGCCAGCAGTTACACCTCAAATCAGGGGTCCGGGGAGCTGTTTTTT. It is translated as CASSYTSNQGSGELFF.

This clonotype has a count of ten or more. The CDR3 region is CASRLMGATGELFF. The CDR3 DNA reads TGTGCCAGCAGACTTATGGGGGCCACCGGGGAGCTGTTTTTT. The chain uses TRBV14 and TRBJ2-2; D might be TRBD1 (6 bases). CDR1 is SGHDN, CDR2 FVKESK, per germline. The CDR3 spans 14 residues. Trimming left V 6 bases short and J 4 bases short, with 12 bases between.

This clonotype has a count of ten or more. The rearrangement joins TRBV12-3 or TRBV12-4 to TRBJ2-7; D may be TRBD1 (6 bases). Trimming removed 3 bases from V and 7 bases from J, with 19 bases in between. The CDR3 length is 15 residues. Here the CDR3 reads CASSFGQTGRSEQYF. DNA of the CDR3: TGTGCCAGCAGTTTCGGACAGACGGGCCGCTCTGAGCAGTACTTC.

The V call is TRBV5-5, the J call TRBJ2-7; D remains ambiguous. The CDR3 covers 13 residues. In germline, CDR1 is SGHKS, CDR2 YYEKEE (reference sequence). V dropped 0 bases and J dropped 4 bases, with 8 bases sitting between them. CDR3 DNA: TGTGCCAGCAGCTTGGATTTCGAATACGAGCAGTACTTC. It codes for CASSLDFEYEQYF.

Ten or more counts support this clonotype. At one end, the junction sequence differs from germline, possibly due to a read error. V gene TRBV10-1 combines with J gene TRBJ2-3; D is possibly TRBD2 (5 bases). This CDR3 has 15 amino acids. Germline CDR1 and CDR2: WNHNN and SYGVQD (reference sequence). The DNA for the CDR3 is TGCGCCAGCAGTGATTCAGCGGTGGTCACAGATGCGCAGTATTTT. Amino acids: CASSDSAVVTDAQYF.

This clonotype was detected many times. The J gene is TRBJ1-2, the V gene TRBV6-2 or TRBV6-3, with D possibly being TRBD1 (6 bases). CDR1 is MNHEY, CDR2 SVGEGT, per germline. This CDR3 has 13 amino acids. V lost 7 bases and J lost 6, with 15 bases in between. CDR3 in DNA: TGTGCCAGCACCCAGGACAGAACTAATGGCTACACCTTC. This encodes CASTQDRTNGYTF.

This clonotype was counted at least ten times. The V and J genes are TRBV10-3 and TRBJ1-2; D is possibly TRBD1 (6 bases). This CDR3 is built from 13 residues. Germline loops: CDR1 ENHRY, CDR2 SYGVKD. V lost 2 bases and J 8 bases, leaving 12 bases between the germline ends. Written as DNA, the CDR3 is TGTGCCATCAGTGAGGAGGCAGGGGAAGGCTACACCTTC. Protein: CAISEEAGEGYTF.